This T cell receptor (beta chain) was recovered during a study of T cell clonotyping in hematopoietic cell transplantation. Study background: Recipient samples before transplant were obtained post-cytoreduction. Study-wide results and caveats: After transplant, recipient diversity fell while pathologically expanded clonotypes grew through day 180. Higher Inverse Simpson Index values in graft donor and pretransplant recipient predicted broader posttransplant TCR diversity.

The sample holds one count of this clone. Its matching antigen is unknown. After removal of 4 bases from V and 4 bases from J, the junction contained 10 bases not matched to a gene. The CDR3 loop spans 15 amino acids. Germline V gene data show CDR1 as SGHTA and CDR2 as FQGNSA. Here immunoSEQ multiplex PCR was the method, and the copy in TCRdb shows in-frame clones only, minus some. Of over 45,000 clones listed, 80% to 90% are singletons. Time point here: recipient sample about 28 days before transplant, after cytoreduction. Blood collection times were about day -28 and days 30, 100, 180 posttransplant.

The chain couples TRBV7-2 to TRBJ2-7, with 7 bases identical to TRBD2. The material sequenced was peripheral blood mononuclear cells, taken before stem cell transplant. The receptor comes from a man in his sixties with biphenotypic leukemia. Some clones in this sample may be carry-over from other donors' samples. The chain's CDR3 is CASSSQGGRGYEQYF. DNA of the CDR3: TGTGCCAGCAGCTCCCAGGGCGGGAGAGGGTACGAGCAGTACTTC.